This TCR beta chain was documented in a study of blood T cell repertoires in COVID-19. Method: immunoSEQ multiplex PCR; TCRdb's copy keeps in-frame clones and lacks some. The table has 80,000 to 95,000 clones, around 90% seen once. The sample taken for sequencing was peripheral blood. The sequence came from a man aged 65 to 79 with acute or convalescent COVID-19.

The CDR3 coding sequence is TGTGCCAGCAGCGGAACAGGGGGAGGTACAGGCACTGAAGCTTTCTTT. Its protein is CASSGTGGGTGTEAFF. The chain carries TRBV9 and TRBJ1-1; 8 nucleotides agree with TRBD1. This CDR3 region has 16 residues. Germline CDR1 reads SGDLS; CDR2 reads YYNGEE. V lost 3 bases and J lost 4; bases outside the gene matches: 11.